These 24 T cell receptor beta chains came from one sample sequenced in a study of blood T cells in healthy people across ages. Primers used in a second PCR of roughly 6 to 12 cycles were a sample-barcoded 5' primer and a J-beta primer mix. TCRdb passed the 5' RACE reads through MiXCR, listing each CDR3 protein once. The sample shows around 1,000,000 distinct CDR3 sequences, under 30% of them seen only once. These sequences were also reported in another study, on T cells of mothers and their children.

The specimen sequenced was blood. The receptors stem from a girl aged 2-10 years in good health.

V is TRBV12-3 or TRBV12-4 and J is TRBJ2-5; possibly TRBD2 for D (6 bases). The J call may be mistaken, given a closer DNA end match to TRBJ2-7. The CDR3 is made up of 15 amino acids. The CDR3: CASNPGSGYSYEQYF. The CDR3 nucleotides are TGTGCCAGCAATCCCGGGAGCGGATACTCCTACGAGCAGTACTTC.

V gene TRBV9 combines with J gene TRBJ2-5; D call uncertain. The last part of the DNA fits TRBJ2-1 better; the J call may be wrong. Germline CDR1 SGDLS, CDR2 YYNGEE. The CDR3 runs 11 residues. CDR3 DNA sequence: TGTGCCAGCAGTGGATCCTATGAGCAGTTCTTC. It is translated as CASSGSYEQFF.

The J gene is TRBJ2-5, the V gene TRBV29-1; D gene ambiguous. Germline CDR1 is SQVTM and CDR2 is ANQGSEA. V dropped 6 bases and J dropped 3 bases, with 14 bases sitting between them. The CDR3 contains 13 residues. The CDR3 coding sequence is TGCAGCGTCAAACGTGCCAACAAAGAGACCCAGTACTTC. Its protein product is CSVKRANKETQYF.

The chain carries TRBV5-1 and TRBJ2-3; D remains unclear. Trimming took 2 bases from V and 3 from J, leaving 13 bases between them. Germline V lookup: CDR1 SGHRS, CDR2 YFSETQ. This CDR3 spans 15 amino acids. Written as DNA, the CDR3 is TGCGCCAGCAGCTTCTCGTCCATTGGTACAGATACGCAGTATTTT. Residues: CASSFSSIGTDTQYF.

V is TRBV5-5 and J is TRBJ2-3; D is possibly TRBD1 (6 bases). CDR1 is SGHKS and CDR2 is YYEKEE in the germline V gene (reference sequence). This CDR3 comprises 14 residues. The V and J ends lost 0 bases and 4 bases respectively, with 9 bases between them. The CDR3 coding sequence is TGTGCCAGCAGCTTGGAACAGGGTGCAGATACGCAGTATTTT. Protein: CASSLEQGADTQYF.

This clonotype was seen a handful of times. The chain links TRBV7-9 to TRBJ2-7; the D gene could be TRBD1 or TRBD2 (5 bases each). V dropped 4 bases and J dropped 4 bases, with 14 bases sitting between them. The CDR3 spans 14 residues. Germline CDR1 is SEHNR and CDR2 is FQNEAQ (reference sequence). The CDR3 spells CASSSRDATYEQYF. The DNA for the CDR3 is TGTGCCAGCAGCTCCCGGGACGCCACTTACGAGCAGTACTTC.

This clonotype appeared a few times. The CDR3 region is CASSPQGWSGRDGYGYTF. The CDR3 DNA sequence: TGTGCCAGCTCACCACAGGGGTGGTCGGGACGAGACGGCTATGGCTACACCTTC. The J gene is TRBJ1-2, the V gene TRBV18; tentative D call: TRBD1 (5 bases). From germline, CDR1 is KGHSH and CDR2 LQKENI. Deletions cut 1 base from V and 4 bases from J, with 22 bases between. The CDR3 is 18 residues long.

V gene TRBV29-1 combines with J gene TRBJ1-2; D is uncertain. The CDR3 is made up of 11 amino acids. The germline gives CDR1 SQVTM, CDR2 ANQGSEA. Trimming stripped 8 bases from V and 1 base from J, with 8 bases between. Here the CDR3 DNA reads TGCAGCCTCAGAAGTAACTATGGCTACACCTTC. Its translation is CSLRSNYGYTF.

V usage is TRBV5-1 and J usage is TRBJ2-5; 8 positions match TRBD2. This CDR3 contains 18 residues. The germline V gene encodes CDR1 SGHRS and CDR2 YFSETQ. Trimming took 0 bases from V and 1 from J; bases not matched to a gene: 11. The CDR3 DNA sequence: TGCGCCAGCAGCTTGGAATCAGCGGGGGCCCTACCCCAAGAGACCCAGTACTTC. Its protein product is CASSLESAGALPQETQYF.

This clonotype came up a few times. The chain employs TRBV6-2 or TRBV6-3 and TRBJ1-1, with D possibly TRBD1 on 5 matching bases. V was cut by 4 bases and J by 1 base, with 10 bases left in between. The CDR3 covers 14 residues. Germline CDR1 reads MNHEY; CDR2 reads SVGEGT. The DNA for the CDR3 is TGTGCCAGCAGTTTTATTGGGACGAACACTGAAGCTTTCTTT. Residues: CASSFIGTNTEAFF.

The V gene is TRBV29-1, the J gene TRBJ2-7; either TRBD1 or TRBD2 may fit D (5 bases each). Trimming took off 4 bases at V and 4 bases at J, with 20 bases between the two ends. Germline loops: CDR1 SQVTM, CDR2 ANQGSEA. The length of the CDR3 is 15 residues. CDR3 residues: CSVGYPGPSGYEQYF. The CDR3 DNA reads TGCAGCGTTGGTTATCCGGGACCGAGTGGTTACGAGCAGTACTTC.

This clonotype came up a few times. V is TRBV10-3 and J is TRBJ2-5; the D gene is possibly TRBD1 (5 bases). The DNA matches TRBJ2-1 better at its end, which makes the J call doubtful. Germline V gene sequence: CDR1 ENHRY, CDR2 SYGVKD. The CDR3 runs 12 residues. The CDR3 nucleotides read TGTGCCATCAGTGAGTCAAACAGGAAGCAGTTCTTC. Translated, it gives CAISESNRKQFF.

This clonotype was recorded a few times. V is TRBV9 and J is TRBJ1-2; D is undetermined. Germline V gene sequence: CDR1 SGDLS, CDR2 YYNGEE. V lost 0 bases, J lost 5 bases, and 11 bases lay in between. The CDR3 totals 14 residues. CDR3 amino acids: CASSVGEVGYGYTF. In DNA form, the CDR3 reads TGTGCCAGCAGCGTAGGTGAGGTTGGGTATGGCTACACCTTC.

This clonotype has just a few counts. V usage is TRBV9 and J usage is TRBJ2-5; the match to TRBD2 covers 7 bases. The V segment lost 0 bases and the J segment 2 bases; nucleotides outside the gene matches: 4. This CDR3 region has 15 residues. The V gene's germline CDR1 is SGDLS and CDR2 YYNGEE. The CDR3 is CASSVGPGGQETQYF. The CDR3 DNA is TGTGCCAGCAGCGTAGGTCCCGGGGGGCAAGAGACCCAGTACTTC.

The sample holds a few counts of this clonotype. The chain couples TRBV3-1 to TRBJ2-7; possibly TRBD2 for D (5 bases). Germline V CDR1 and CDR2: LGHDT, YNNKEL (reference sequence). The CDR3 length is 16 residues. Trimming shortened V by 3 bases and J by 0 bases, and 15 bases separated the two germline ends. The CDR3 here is CASSQETGFSSYEQYF. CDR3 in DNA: TGTGCCAGCAGCCAGGAAACGGGATTCAGCTCCTACGAGCAGTACTTC.

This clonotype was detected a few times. The chain's CDR3 is CATSRDLHYGYTF. The CDR3 DNA follows: TGTGCCACCAGCAGAGATCTCCACTATGGCTACACCTTC. The gene calls are TRBV15 and TRBJ1-2; no clear D. In germline, CDR1 is LNHNV, CDR2 YYDKDF (reference sequence). V lost 0 bases and J 3 bases, leaving 5 bases between the germline ends. The CDR3 is 13 amino acids.

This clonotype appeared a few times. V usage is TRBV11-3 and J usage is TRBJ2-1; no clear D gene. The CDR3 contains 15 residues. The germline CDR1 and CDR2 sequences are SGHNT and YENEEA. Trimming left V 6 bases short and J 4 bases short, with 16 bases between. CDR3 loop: CASSQSVARYNEQFF. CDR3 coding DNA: TGTGCCAGCAGTCAATCAGTCGCCCGTTACAATGAGCAGTTCTTC. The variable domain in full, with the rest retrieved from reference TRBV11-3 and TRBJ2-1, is EAGVVQSPRYKIIEKKQPVAFWCNPISGHNTLYWYLQNLGQGPELLIRYENEEAVDDSQLPKDRFSAERLKGVDSTLKIQPAELGDSAVYLCASSQSVARYNEQFFGPGTRLTVL.

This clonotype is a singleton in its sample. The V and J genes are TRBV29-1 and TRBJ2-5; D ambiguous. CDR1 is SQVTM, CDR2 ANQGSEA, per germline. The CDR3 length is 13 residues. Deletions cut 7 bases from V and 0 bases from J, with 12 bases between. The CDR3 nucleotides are TGCAGCGGTTATACAGAAAACCAAGAGACCCAGTACTTC. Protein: CSGYTENQETQYF.

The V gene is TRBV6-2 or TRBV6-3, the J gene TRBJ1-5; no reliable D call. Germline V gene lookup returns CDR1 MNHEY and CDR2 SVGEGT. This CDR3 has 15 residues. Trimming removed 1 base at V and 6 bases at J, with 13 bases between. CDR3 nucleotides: TGTGCCAGCAGTTACTTTGAGGGATCTGGTCAGCCCCAGCATTTT. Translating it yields CASSYFEGSGQPQHF.

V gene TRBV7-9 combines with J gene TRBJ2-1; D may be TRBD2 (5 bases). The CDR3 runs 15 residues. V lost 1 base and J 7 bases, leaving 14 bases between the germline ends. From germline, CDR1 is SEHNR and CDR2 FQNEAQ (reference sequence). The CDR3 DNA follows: TGTGCCAGCAGCTTAGGAGTGGGAGTCAGGAATGAGCAGTTCTTC. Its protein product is CASSLGVGVRNEQFF.

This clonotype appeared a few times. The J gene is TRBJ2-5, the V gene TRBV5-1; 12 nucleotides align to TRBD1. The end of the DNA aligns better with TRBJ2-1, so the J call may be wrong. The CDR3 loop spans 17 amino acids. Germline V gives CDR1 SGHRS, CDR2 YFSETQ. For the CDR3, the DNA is TGCGCCAGCAGCGAGCTTACCGGGACAGGGGGCAGGAATGAGCAGTTCTTC. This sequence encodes CASSELTGTGGRNEQFF.

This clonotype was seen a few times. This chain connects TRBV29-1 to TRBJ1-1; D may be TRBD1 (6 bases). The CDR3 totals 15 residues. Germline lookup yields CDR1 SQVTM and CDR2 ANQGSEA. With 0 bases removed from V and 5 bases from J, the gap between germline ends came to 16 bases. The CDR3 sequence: CSVEELQGEGTEAFF. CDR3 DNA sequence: TGCAGCGTTGAAGAACTACAGGGTGAGGGGACTGAAGCTTTCTTT. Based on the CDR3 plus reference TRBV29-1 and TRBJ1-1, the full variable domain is SAVISQKPSRDICQRGTSLTIQCQVDSQVTMMFWYRQQPGQSLTLIATANQGSEATYESGFVIDKFPISRPNLTFSTLTVSNMSPEDSSIYLCSVEELQGEGTEAFFGQGTRLTVV.

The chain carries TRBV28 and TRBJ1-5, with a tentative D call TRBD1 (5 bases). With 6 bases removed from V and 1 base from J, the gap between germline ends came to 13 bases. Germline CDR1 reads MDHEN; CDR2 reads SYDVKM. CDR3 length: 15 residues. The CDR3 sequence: CASRTRVWSNQPQHF. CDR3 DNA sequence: TGTGCCAGCAGGACCAGGGTATGGAGCAATCAGCCCCAGCATTTT.

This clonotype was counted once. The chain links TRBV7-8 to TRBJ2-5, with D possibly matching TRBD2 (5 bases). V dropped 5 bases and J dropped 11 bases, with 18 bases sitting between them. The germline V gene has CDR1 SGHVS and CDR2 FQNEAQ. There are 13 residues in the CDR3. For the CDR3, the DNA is TGTGCCAGCAGCCACTCCGGGAACTTAAAGCAGTACTTC. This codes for CASSHSGNLKQYF.